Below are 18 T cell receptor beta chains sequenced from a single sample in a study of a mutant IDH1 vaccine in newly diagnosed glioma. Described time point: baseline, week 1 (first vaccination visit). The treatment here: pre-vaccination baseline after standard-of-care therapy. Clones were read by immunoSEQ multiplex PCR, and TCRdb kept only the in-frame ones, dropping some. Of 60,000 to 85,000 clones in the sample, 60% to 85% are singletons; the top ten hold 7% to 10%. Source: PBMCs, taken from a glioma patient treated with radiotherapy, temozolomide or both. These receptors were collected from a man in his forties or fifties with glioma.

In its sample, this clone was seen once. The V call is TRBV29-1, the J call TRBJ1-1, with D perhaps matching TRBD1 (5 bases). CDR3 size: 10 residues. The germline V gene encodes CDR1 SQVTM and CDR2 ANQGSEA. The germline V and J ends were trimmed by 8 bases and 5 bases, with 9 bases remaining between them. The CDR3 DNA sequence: TGCAGCACGGAGGGGACTGAAGCTTTCTTT. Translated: CSTEGTEAFF.

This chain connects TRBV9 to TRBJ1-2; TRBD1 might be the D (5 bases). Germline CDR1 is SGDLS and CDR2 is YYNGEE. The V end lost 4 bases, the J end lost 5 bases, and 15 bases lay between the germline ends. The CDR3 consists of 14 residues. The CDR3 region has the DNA TGTGCCAGCAGCCCGAGGGACGATTTTTATGGCTACACCTTC. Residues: CASSPRDDFYGYTF.

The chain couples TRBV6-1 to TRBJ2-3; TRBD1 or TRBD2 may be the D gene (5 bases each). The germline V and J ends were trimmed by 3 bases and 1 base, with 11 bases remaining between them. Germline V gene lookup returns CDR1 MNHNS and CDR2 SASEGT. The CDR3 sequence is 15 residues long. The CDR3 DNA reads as TGTGCCAGCAGTGACGGGGTGGGGGGCACAGATACGCAGTATTTT. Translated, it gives CASSDGVGGTDTQYF.

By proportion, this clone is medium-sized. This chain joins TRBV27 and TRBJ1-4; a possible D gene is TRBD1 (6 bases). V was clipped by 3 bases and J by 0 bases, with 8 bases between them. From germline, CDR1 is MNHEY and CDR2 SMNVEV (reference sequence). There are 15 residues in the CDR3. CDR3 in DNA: TGTGCCAGCAGTTTTGCAGGGGCAACTAATGAAAAACTGTTTTTT. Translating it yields CASSFAGATNEKLFF.

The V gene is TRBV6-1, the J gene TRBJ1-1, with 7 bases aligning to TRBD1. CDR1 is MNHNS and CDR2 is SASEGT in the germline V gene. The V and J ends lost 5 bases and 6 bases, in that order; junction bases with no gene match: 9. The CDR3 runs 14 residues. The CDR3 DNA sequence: TGTGCCAGCAGTCCTGGGACAGATTCTGCTGAAGCTTTCTTT. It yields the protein CASSPGTDSAEAFF.

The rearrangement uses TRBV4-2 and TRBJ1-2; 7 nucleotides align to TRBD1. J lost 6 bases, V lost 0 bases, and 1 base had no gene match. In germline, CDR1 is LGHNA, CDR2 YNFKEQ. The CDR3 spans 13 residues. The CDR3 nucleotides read TGTGCCAGCAGCCAAGATGGGACAGATGGCTACACCTTC. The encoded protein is CASSQDGTDGYTF.

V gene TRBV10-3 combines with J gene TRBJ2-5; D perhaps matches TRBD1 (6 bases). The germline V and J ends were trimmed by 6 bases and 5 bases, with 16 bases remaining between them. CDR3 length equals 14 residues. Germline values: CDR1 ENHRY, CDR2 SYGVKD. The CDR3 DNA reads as TGTGCCATCAGAGCGACAGGCCTGGGGGAGACCCAGTACTTC. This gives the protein CAIRATGLGETQYF.

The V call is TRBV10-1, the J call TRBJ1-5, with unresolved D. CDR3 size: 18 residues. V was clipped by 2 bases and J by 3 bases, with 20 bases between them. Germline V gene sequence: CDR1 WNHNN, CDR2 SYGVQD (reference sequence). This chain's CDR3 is CASSEARADGVNNQPQHF. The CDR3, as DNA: TGCGCCAGCAGTGAGGCCCGGGCCGATGGGGTCAACAATCAGCCCCAGCATTTT.

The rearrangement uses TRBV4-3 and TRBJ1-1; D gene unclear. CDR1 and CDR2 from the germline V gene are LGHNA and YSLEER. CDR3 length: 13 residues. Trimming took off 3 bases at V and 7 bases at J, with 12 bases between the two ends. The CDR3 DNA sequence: TGCGCCAGCAGCCAGAGCAAGGGAGGTGAAGCTTTCTTT. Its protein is CASSQSKGGEAFF.

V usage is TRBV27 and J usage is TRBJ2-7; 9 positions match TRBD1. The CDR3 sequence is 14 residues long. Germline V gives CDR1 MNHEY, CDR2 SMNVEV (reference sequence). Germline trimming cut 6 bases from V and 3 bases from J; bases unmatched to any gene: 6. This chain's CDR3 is CASRPGQGIYEQYF. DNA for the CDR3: TGTGCCAGCAGGCCGGGACAGGGAATCTACGAGCAGTACTTC.

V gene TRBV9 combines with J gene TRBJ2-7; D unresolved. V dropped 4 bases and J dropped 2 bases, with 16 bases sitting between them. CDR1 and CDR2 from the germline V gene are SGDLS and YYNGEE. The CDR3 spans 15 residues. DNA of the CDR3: TGTGCCAGCAGCCTATACCCCCAGGCCACCTACGAGCAGTACTTC. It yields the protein CASSLYPQATYEQYF.

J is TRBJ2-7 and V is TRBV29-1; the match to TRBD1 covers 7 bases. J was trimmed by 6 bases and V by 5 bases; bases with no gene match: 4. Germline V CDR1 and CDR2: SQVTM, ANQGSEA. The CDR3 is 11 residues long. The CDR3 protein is CSVRQGAEQYF. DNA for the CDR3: TGCAGCGTTAGACAGGGCGCCGAGCAGTACTTC.

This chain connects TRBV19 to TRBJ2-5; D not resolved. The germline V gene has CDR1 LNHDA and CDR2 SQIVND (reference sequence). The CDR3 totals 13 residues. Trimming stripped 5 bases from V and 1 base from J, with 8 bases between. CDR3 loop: CASSGASQETQYF. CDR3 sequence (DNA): TGTGCCAGTAGTGGAGCCTCCCAAGAGACCCAGTACTTC.

The CDR3 loop reads CASSFGTVQETQYF. CDR3 bases: TGTGCCAGCAGCTTCGGGACAGTACAAGAGACCCAGTACTTC. The chain joins TRBV5-6 to TRBJ2-5; the match to TRBD1 covers 7 bases. The germline CDR1 and CDR2 sequences are SGHDT and YYEEEE. The CDR3 has 14 amino acids. Trimming cost V 2 bases and J 2 bases; bases outside gene matches: 3. The whole variable domain, remainder taken from reference TRBV5-6 and TRBJ2-5, is DAGVTQSPTHLIKTRGQQVTLRCSPKSGHDTVSWYQQALGQGPQFIFQYYEEEERQRGNFPDRFSGHQFPNYSSELNVNALLLGDSALYLCASSFGTVQETQYFGPGTRLLVL.

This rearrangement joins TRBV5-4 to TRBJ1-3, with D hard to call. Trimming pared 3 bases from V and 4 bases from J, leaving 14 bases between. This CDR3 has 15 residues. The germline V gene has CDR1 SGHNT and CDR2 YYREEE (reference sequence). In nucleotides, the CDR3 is TGTGCCAGCAGCTCTCCGGGCCGAACCGGAAACACCATATATTTT. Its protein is CASSSPGRTGNTIYF.

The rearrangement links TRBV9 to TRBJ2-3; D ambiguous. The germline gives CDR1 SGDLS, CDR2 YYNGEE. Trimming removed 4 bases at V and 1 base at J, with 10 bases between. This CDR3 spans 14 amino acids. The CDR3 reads CASSKRRRTDTQYF. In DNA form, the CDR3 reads TGTGCCAGCAGCAAAAGACGGCGCACAGATACGCAGTATTTT.

The CDR3 spells CASTRGRVTSTDTQYF. Written as DNA, the CDR3 is TGTGCCAGCACCAGAGGTAGGGTTACAAGCACAGATACGCAGTATTTT. The V and J genes are TRBV2 and TRBJ2-3; D is uncertain. Germline-derived CDR1 and CDR2 are SNHLY and FYNNEI. V lost 7 bases and J lost 0, with 17 bases in between. The CDR3 is 16 residues long.

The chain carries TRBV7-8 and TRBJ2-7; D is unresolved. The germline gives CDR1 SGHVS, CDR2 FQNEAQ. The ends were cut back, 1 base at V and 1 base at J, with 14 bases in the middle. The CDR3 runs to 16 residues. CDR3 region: CASSLGSGSLSYEQYF. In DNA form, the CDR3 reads TGTGCCAGCAGCTTAGGGTCAGGCTCCTTGTCCTACGAGCAGTACTTC.